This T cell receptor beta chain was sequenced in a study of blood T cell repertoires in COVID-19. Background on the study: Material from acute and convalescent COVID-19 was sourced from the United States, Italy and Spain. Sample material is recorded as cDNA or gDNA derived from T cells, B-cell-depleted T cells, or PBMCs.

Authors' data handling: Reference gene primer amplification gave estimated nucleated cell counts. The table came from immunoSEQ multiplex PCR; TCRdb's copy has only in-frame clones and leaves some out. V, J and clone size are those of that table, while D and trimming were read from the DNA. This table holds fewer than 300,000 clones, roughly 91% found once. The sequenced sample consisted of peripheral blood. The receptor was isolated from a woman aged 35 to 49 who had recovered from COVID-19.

The CDR3 loop reads CATSRDSGSYEQYF. CDR3 nucleotide sequence: TGTGCCACCAGCAGAGATAGCGGCTCCTACGAGCAGTACTTC. The chain has TRBV15 and TRBJ2-7; the D gene is possibly TRBD2 (6 bases). CDR3 length: 14 amino acids. Trimming took 0 bases from V and 0 from J, leaving 6 bases between them. CDR1 is LNHNV, CDR2 YYDKDF, per germline (reference sequence).